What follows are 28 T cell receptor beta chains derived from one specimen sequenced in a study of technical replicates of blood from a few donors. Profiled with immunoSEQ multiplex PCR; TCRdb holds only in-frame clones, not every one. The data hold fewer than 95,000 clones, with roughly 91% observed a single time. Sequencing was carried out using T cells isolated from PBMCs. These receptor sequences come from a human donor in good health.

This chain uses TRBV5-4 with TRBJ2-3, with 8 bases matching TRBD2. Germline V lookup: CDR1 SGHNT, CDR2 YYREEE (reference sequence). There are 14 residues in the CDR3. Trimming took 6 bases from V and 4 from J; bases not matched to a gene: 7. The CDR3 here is CASMRGAKADTQYF. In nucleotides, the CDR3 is TGTGCCAGCATGCGGGGGGCGAAGGCAGATACGCAGTATTTT.

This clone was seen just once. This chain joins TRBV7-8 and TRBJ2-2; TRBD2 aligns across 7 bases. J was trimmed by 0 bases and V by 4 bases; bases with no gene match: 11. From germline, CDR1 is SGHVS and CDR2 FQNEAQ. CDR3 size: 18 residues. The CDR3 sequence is CASSSIQLAGANTGELFF. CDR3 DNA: TGTGCCAGCAGCTCCATCCAGTTGGCGGGGGCGAACACCGGGGAGCTGTTTTTT.

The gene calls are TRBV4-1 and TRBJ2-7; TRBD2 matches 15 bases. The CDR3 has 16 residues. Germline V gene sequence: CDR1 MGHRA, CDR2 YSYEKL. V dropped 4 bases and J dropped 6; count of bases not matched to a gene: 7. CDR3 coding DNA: TGCGCCAGCAGCCTTGGGACTAGCGGGAGGATCGGCGAGCAGTACTTC. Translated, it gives CASSLGTSGRIGEQYF.

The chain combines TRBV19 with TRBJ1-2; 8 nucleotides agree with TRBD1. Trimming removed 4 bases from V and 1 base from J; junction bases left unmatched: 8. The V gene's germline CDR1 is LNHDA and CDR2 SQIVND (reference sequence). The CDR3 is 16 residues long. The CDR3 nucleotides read TGTGCCAGTAGTACTTATTTAGACAGGGGTAACTATGGCTACACCTTC. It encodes CASSTYLDRGNYGYTF. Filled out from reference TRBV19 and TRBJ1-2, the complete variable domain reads DGGITQSPKYLFRKEGQNVTLSCEQNLNHDAMYWYRQDPGQGLRLIYYSQIVNDFQKGDIAEGYSVSREKKESFPLTVTSAQKNPTAFYLCASSTYLDRGNYGYTFGSGTRLTVV.

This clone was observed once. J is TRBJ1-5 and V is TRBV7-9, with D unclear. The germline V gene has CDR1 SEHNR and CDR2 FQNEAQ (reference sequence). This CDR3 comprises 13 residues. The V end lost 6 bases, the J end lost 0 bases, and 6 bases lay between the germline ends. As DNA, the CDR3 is TGTGCCAGCAGGAGAGATAGCAATCAGCCCCAGCATTTT. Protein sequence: CASRRDSNQPQHF.

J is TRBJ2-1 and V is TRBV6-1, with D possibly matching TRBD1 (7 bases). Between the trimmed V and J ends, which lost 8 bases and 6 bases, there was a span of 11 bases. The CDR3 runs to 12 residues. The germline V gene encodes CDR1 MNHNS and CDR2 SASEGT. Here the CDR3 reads CASGQGGNEQFF. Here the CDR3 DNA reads TGTGCCAGCGGCCAGGGGGGCAATGAGCAGTTCTTC.

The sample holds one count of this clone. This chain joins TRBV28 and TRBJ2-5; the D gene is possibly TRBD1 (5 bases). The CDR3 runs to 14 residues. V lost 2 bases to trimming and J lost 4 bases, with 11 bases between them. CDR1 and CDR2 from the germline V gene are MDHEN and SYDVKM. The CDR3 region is CASSLPGFGETQYF. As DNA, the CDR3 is TGTGCCAGCAGTTTACCAGGGTTCGGAGAGACCCAGTACTTC. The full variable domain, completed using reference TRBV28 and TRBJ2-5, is DVKVTQSSRYLVKRTGEKVFLECVQDMDHENMFWYRQDPGLGLRLIYFSYDVKMKEKGDIPEGYSVSREKKERFSLILESASTNQTSMYLCASSLPGFGETQYFGPGTRLLVL.

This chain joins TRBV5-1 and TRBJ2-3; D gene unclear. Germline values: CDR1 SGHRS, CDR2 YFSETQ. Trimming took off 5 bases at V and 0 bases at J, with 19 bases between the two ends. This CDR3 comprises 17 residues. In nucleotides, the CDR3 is TGCGCCAGCAGTCGGATATGGCGGTCAACTAGCACAGATACGCAGTATTTT. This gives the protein CASSRIWRSTSTDTQYF. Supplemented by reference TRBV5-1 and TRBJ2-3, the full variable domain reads KAGVTQTPRYLIKTRGQQVTLSCSPISGHRSVSWYQQTPGQGLQFLFEYFSETQRNKGNFPGRFSGRQFSNSRSEMNVSTLELGDSALYLCASSRIWRSTSTDTQYFGPGTRLTVL.

The DNA for the CDR3 is TGTGCCAGCAGCTTGACTAGTGCGGGAGATACGCAGTATTTT. Amino acid sequence: CASSLTSAGDTQYF. The chain employs TRBV5-4 and TRBJ2-3, with D tentatively TRBD2 (5 bases). The CDR3 spans 14 residues. The V gene's germline CDR1 is SGHNT and CDR2 YYREEE (reference sequence). V was clipped by 1 base and J by 5 bases, with 11 bases between them. The entire variable domain, with the rest obtained from reference TRBV5-4 and TRBJ2-3, is as follows: ETGVTQSPTHLIKTRGQQVTLRCSSQSGHNTVSWYQQALGQGPQFIFQYYREEENGRGNFPPRFSGLQFPNYSSELNVNALELDDSALYLCASSLTSAGDTQYFGPGTRLTVL.

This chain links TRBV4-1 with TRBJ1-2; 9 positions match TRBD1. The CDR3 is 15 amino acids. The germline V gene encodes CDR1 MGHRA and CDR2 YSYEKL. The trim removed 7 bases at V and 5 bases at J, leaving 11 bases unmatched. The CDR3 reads CASTPGQGPIYGYTF. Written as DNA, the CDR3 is TGCGCCAGCACCCCGGGACAGGGCCCAATTTATGGCTACACCTTC.

CDR3 DNA sequence: TGTGCCAGCAGTTTGAGGGGGCCCCGTTACGAGCAGTACTTC. Its translation: CASSLRGPRYEQYF. V usage is TRBV6-5 and J usage is TRBJ2-7, with 7 bases matching TRBD1. Germline V gene data show CDR1 as MNHEY and CDR2 as SVGAGI. Losses at the gene ends were 4 bases for V and 4 bases for J; bases not matched to a gene: 7. CDR3 size: 14 residues.

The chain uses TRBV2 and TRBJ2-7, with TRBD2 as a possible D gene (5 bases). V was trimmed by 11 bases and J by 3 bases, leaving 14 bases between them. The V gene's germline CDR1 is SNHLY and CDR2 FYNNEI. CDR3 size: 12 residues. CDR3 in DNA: TGTGCCGCGGGTACAGCGTACTACGAGCAGTACTTC. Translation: CAAGTAYYEQYF.

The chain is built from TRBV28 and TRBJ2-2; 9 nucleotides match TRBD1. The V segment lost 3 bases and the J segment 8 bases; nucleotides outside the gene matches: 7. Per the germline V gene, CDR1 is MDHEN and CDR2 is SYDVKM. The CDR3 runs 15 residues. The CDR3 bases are TGTGCCAGCAGTTTCCAACAGGGGGCTTCAGGGGAGCTGTTTTTT. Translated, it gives CASSFQQGASGELFF.

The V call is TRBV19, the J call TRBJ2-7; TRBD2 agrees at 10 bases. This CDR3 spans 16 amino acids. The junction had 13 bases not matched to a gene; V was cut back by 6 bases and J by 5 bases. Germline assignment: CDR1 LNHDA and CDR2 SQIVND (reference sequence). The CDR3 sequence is CASSPKRGGVGDEQYF. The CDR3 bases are TGTGCCAGTAGCCCGAAGCGGGGGGGAGTCGGGGACGAGCAGTACTTC.

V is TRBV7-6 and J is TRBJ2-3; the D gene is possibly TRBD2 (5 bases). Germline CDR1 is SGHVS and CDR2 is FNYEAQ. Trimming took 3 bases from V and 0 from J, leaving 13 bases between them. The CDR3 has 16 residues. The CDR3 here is CASSFPRGASTDTQYF. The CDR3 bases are TGTGCCAGCAGCTTTCCTCGGGGTGCTAGCACAGATACGCAGTATTTT.

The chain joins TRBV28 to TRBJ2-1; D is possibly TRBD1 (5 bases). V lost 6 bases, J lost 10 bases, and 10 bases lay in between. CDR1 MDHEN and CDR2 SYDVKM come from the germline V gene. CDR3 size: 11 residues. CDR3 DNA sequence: TGTGCCAGCAGCAGGGCACGAGAGCAGTTCTTC. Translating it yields CASSRAREQFF.

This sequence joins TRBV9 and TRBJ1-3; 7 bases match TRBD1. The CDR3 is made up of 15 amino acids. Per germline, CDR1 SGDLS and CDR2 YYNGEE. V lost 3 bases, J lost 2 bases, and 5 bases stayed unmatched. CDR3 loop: CASSGQGGPGNTIYF. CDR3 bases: TGTGCCAGCAGCGGTCAAGGGGGCCCTGGAAACACCATATATTTT.

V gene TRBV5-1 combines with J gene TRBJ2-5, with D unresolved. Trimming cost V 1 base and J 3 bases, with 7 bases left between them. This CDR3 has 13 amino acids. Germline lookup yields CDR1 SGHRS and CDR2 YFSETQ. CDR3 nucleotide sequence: TGCGCCAGCAGCTTGACTCAGGAAGAGACCCAGTACTTC. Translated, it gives CASSLTQEETQYF.

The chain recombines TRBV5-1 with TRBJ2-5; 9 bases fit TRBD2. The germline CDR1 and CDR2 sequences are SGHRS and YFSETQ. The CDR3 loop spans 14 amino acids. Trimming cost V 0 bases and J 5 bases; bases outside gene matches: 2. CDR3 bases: TGCGCCAGCAGCTTGGAGCGGGGGGAGGAGACCCAGTACTTC. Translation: CASSLERGEETQYF.

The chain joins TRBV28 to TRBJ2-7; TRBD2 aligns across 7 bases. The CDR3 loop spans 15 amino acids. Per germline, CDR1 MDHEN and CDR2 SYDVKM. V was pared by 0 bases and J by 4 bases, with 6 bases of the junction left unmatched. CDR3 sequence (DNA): TGTGCCAGCAGTTTATGGGGGGGGAGGGAGTACGAGCAGTACTTC. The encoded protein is CASSLWGGREYEQYF.

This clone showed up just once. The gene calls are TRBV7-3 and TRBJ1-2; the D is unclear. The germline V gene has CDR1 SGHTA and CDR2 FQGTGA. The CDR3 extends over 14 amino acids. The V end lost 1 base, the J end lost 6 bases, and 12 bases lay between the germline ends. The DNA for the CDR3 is TGTGCCAGCAGCTTAAGGCCGGGGAGGCATGGCTACACCTTC. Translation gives CASSLRPGRHGYTF.

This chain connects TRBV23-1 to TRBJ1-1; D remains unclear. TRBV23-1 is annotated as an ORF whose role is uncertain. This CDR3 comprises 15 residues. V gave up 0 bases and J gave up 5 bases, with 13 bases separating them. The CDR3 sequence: CASSQSLRGWTEAFF. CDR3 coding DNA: TGCGCCAGCAGTCAATCCTTACGGGGTTGGACTGAAGCTTTCTTT.

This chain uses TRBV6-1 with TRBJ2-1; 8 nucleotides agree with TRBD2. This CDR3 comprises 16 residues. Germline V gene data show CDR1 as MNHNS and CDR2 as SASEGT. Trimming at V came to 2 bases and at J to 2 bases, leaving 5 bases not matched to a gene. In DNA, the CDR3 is TGTGCCAGCAGTGAATGGGAACTAGCGGCCTACAATGAGCAGTTCTTC. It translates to CASSEWELAAYNEQFF.

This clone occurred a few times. Written as DNA, the CDR3 is TGTGCCACCAGCAGCTACACCGGGGAGCTGTTTTTT. Amino acid sequence: CATSSYTGELFF. The V and J genes are TRBV15 and TRBJ2-2; no definite D call. V was shortened by 3 bases and J by 3 bases, with 2 bases between the two germline ends. Per the germline V gene, CDR1 is LNHNV and CDR2 is YYDKDF (reference sequence). This CDR3 comprises 12 residues.

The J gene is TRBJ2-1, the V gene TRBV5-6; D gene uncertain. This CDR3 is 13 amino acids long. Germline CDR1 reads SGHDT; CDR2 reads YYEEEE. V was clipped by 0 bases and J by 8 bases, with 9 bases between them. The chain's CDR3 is CASSLGLSYEQFF. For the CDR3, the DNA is TGTGCCAGCAGCTTGGGTCTTAGCTATGAGCAGTTCTTC.

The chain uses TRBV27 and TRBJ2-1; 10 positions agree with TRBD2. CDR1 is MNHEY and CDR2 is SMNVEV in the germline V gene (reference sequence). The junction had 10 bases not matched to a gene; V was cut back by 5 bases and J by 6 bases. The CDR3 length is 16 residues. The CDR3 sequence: CASSASSGTSVNEQFF. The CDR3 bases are TGTGCCAGCAGTGCCTCCTCCGGGACTAGCGTCAATGAGCAGTTCTTC.

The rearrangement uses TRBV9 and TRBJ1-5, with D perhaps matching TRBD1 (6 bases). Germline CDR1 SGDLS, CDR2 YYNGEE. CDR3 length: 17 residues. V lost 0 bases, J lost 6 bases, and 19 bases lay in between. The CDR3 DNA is TGTGCCAGCAGCGTAGGGGAAACAGGGTCGTTGGGTCAGCCCCAGCATTTT. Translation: CASSVGETGSLGQPQHF.

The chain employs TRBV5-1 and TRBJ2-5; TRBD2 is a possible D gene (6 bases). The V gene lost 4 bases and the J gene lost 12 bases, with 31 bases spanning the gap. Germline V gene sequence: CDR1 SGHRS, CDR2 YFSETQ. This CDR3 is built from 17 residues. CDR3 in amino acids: CASSAALGTSTPAPKYF. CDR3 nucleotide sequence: TGCGCCAGCAGCGCCGCCCTAGGAACTAGCACCCCAGCCCCCAAGTACTTC.